This T cell receptor (beta chain) appears in the sequencing data of a study of cytomegalovirus exposure and HLA in healthy donors (TCRdb year 2017). For the wider study: An earlier analysis of about 530 of the donors reported about 260 Gb of sequence data and roughly 120 million unique TCR beta sequences obtained from approximately 180 million T cells. An early release covering roughly 600 HLA-typed donors comprised approximately 290 gigabases of sequencing data and 65 million to 100 million unique TCR sequences. Of the approximately 400 genotyped donors, roughly 85% fell in the genetic ancestry cluster associated with self-reported Caucasian donors. The study aimed to test whether signatures of past pathogen exposure could be identified by cataloging public T cell receptors. Using immunosequencing, the study profiled T cell repertoires from 500 to 800 subjects and related those repertoires to cytomegalovirus serostatus. Besides the first cohort of approximately 710 subjects, a separate validation cohort made up of 120 different subjects was used. To predict cytomegalovirus infection status, the study brought together high-throughput TCR immunosequencing, statistical association of individual TCRs with disease status, and machine learning. A later analysis re-analyzed previously published TCR beta repertoires from 500 to 700 donors and added high-resolution HLA genotyping to study TCR occurrence patterns. In the later analysis, no new phenotypic data were used to find candidate immune exposures; instead, reliance was placed on TCR beta sequences and their occurrence across donors. To decide whether each TCR beta V gene segment behaved as functional or pseudogenic, an earlier analysis of approximately 590 of the donors relied on high-throughput TCR beta sequencing. Donor age, sex, ethnicity and CMV serostatus were compiled together with the repertoire data. A later genetic analysis took genome-wide SNP genotypes for about 55% of the roughly 700 donors and used that subset as a discovery cohort. All discovery cohort repertoires had been generated using a single sequencing platform. Class I and class II HLA loci were covered by the typing at four-digit resolution. The number of typed donors differed by locus: roughly 620-640 for A, B, C, DRB1 and DQB1; roughly 510 for DQA1; approximately 600 for DPA1; and some 430 for DPB1. Because of strong linkage in the cohort, four to six DR-DQ haplotypes were treated as single units for association and clustering. Among about 390 genotyped donors of the cohort, an average of approximately 240,000 unique TCR beta nucleotide sequences were sequenced per donor, approximately 20% of them non-productive. What the study reported, not specific to this receptor: The cohort was sequenced for TCR beta chains only, and without alpha or paired-chain data the features that could be detected were limited. Several of the top co-occurrence clusters appeared to be linked to parvovirus B19, influenza, CMV and Epstein-Barr virus, according to a later analysis. Roughly uniform sequencing depth across donors was assumed in presence/absence analyses, although this assumption may not hold. In the study, 164 TCR beta chains were listed as associated with cytomegalovirus. In vitro tests confirmed that a few of the cytomegalovirus-associated TCR beta chains recognize cytomegalovirus antigens. In a later analysis, HLA-associated TCR beta chains showed more clonal expansion and lower generation probabilities than non-associated chains that were equally common. The only immune exposure information available for the cohort was CMV serostatus. V-gene and J-gene trimming of TCR beta chains was associated with a missense DCLRE1C variant in a later genetic analysis, and the association was replicated in an independent cohort. Because counts were too low, seventeen rarely observed V segments, including chromosome 9 orphons, were excluded from the earlier analysis of 587 of the donors. In an earlier analysis of 450 to 750 of the donors, most TCR beta V segments appeared in productive rearrangements about 90% or about 30% of the time, broadly matching IMGT annotations. Because the 87-base-pair reads could not distinguish some IMGT-functional V segments, including TRBV6-2 and TRBV6-3, those segments were excluded. According to a later genetic analysis, donors in an Asian-associated ancestry cluster had fewer N-insertions in productive TCRs than the approximately 700-donor mean. The classifier was reported to diagnose cytomegalovirus status with high specificity and sensitivity in both the original cohort and the validation cohort. Linkage disequilibrium might explain the correlated functional status among segregating V segments, but an unknown experimental factor could not be ruled out. A later analysis found that TCR association rates varied across HLA loci, with DRB1 alleles showing the most associated TCRs and HLA-C alleles the fewest. Across donors, most TCR sequences were observed very rarely, whereas some public TCRs were present in many individuals. A further reported finding was that TCR beta sequences accurately predicted the HLA-A and HLA-B alleles for most subjects in the first cohort. A later analysis associated approximately 17,000 TCR beta sequences with specific HLA alleles at a false discovery rate of 0.05. A cluster of highly shared sequence variants was judged likely to represent a technical artifact of the sequencing pipeline. According to the authors, the approach could potentially be generalized to other disease states and immunological phenotypes. When HLA alleles, especially DR and DQ, strongly co-occurred, attributing TCR associations to individual alleles was difficult. Most CMV-associated TCR beta chains appeared to be HLA-restricted in a later analysis, and the HLA associations seemed to be driven largely by CMV exposure. Because HLA typing was unavailable for some donors at each locus, only the typed subset was used in association tests.

The cysteine opens and the phenylalanine closes a CDR3 of 13 amino acids. Only CDR3 DNA is held: 39 bases, read in frame from base 1. V and J are truncated by 1 base and 0 bases respectively, leaving an intervening sequence of 4 bases. CDR1 SGHRS and CDR2 YFSETQ are derived from the germline V gene. In total, more than 500 healthy bone marrow donors made up the cohort. Cohort members were all nominally healthy when sampled, although unrecorded immune exposures were likely present. CMV serostatus was positive for more than 250 and negative for about half of the roughly 700 cohort members, and was not recorded for this donor. A peripheral blood sample was collected from each donor, and TCR beta sequencing was performed on peripheral blood mononuclear cells. The Qiagen DNeasy Blood Extraction Kit was used to extract genomic DNA from the blood cell samples. Details on this clone: No cognate antigen has been identified for it. Base qualities are not provided; no much larger clone lies one nucleotide away.

Preparation of the library involved the immunoSEQ multiplex PCR assay. A mixture of 60 forward primers for TCR Vbeta segments and 13 reverse primers for TCR Jbeta segments was used in the multiplex PCR. The CDR3 region of rearranged TCR beta genes was amplified from genomic DNA by a multiplex PCR assay. On the Illumina HiSeq System, the amplified TCR beta libraries were sequenced as 87-base-pair reads. Regarding the original processing steps: A later analysis counted 65 million to 90 million unique TCR beta chains across the 500 to 850 repertoires, and 10 million to 12 million of these chains were shared by at least two donors. Raw reads were error-corrected and collapsed into unique sequences with a nearest-neighbor algorithm that merged closely related sequences to remove PCR and sequencing errors. Alignment of CDR3 sequences to IMGT reference sequences was used to assign V, D and J gene segments. For a sequence to be retained, a match of at least six nucleotides to both a V gene segment and a J gene segment was required. Rearrangements were called productive when the CDR3 lacked stop codons and stayed in frame with V and J; all others were non-productive. Following IMGT convention, CDR3 was defined as the stretch from the second conserved V-encoded cysteine to the conserved J-encoded phenylalanine. In an earlier analysis of around 640 of the donors, sequences lacking an unambiguous match to a single V gene segment were excluded. In an earlier analysis of around 600 of the donors, V segments were called functional above 56.7% productive rearrangements and were called segregating when the between-donor standard deviation exceeded 5%. A statistical classification framework was developed to diagnose cytomegalovirus status using the catalog of TCR beta chain sequences. A later analysis assigned V and J genes by comparing TCR nucleotide sequences with IMGT/GENE-DB human TR gene sequences. A later analysis assigned CDR3 sequences and most-parsimonious VDJ recombination scenarios with the TCRdist pipeline. In a later analysis, every TCR beta chain was defined by the combination of its CDR3 amino acid sequence and its V-gene family, and reads without a unique V-gene family were dropped. As a way to deal with suspected cross-contamination and a sequencing artifact, a later analysis dropped 500 to 700 nucleotide sequences that were highly shared and had low generation probability. In a later analysis, a clonal expansion index was calculated for each public chain from normalized within-repertoire ranks of inferred template counts. In a later analysis, generation probabilities were computed with a VDJ recombination model fitted to out-of-frame rearrangements, and the resulting probabilities were checked against IGoR. A later analysis scored TCR-TCR, TCR-HLA and TCR-CMV co-occurrence with hypergeometric tests, applying a repertoire-size bias correction to TCR pairs. In a later analysis, false discovery rates were estimated by permuting HLA or CMV assignments 20 times. In a later analysis, co-occurring TCRs were grouped using DBSCAN, with TCRdist sequence similarity added in when clustering inside HLA-allele-positive subsets. Co-occurrence clustering excluded repertoires with fewer than 30,000 or more than 120,000 public chains, plus five with anomalous nucleotide sharing. The immuneACCESS repertoire file appears here via TCRdb, limited to in-frame rearrangements. These files lack a portion of the clones; in checked studies, under half of the deficit traces to unresolved V genes, and the cause of the others is not known. V and J calls and clone size are those listed in that table; D and trimming were worked out from the DNA. The sample profile shows about 100,000 clones; approximately 64% of them were found once. Together, the top ten hold over 4% of the sample.

What was sequenced was PBMCs. This sequence uses TRBV5-1 and TRBJ1-1; the D gene cannot be resolved reliably. This clonotype was sampled from a human donor in good health. The DNA is as follows: TGCGCCAGCAGCTTGAGCATGAACACTGAAGCTTTCTTT. It is translated as CASSLSMNTEAFF.